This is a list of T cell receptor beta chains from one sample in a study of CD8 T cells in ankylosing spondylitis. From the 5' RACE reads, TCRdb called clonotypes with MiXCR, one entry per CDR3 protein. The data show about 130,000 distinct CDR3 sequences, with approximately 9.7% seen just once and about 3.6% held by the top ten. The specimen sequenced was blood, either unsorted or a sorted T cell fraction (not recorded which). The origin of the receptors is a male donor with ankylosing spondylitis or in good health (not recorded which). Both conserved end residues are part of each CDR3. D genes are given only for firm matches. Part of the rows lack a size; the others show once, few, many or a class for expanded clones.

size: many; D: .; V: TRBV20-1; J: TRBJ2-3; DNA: TGCAGTGCTAAGTTGATGCAGGCCGATACGCAGTATTTT; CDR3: CSAKLMQADTQYF
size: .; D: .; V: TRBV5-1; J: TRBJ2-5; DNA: TGCGCCAGCACTATCGGGTGGAAAGAGACCCAGTACTTC; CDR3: CASTIGWKETQYF
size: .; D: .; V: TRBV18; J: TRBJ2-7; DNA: TGTGCCAGCTCACAGGGTGCCCAAACCTACGAGCAGTACTTC; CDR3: CASSQGAQTYEQYF
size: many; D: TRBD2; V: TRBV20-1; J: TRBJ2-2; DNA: TGCAGTGCTAAGGCTACGCAGGGACTAGCAACCGGGGAGCTGTTTTTT; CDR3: CSAKATQGLATGELFF
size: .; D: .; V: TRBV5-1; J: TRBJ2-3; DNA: TGCGCCAGCTCCTTAACCAAGGATACGCAGTATTTT; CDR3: CASSLTKDTQYF
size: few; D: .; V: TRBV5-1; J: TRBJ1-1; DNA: TGCGCCAGCAGGGCAGGGACCACCACTGAAGCTTTCTTT; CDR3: CASRAGTTTEAFF
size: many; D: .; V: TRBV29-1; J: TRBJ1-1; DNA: TGCAGCGTTGTTAACATGGGGGGCACTGAAGCTTTCTTT; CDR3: CSVVNMGGTEAFF
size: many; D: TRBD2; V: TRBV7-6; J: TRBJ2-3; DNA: TGTGCCAGCAGCGGTAGCGGGAGGACAGATACGCAGTATTTT; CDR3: CASSGSGRTDTQYF
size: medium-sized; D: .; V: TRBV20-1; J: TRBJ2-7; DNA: TGCAGTGCTAGCGGTCAGAGTACCTACGAGCAGTACTTC; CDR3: CSASGQSTYEQYF
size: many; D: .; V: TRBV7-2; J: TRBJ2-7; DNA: TGTGCCAGCAGCTTAAGGGTGGTGGGTTACGAGCAGTACTTC; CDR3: CASSLRVVGYEQYF
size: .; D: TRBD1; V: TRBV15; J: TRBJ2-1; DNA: TGTGCCACCAGCAGAGGACAGGGGTCCTACAATGAGCAGTTCTTC; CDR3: CATSRGQGSYNEQFF
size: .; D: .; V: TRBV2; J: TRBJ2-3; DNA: TGTGCCACCAAGGTGGGCCAGGTTGCAGATACGCAGTATTTT; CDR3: CATKVGQVADTQYF
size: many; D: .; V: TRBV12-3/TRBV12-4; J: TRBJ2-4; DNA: TGTGCCAGCAGTTCCTCCCCCAACATTCAGTACTTC; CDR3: CASSSSPNIQYF
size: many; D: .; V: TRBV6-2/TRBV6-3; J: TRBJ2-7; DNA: TGTGCCAGCAGTTACTCGTGGCAGAGGTACGAGCAGTACTTC; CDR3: CASSYSWQRYEQYF
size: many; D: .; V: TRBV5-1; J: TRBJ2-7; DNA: TGCGCCAGCAGCTCACAATCCTACGAGCAGTACTTC; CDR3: CASSSQSYEQYF
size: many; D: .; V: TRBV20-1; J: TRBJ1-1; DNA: TGCAGTGCTAGACGAGAAGCTTTGAACACTGAAGCTTTCTTT; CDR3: CSARREALNTEAFF
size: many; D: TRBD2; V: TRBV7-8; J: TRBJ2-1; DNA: TGTGCCAGCAGCCCGATCAAGCCGGGACTAAAATACAATGAGCAGTTCTTC; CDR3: CASSPIKPGLKYNEQFF
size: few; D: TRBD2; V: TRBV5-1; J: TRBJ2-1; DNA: TGCGCCAGCAGCTTGGTCTTTTCCAGCGGGAGATACAATGAGCAGTTCTTC; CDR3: CASSLVFSSGRYNEQFF
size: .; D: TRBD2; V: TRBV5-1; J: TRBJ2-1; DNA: TGCGCCAGCAGCCACTCAATAGCGGGAGGGGTGAATGAGCAGTTCTTC; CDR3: CASSHSIAGGVNEQFF
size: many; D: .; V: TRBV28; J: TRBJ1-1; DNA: TGTGCCAGCAGTTTCTCCTATGGGCGGAACACTGAAGCTTTCTTT; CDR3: CASSFSYGRNTEAFF